One T cell receptor beta chain is described in this entry. This CDR3 comprises 16 residues. CDR1 SGHNT and CDR2 YYREEE come from the germline V gene (reference sequence). The trim removed 4 bases at V and 4 bases at J, leaving 8 bases unmatched. This entry comes from a study of control samples from healthy donors and cancer patients. TCRdb's table, derived via immunoSEQ multiplex PCR, lists solely in-frame clones and lacks some. Among 95,000 to 100,000 clones listed, 75% to 90% were seen once. This chain uses TRBV5-4 with TRBJ1-3; 10 bases fit TRBD1. The sample consisted of blood. The receptor was derived from a man aged 25-45 years in good health. The CDR3 bases are TGTGCCAGCAGCGGCACGGACAGGGGGATAGGAAACACCATATATTTT. Its translation is CASSGTDRGIGNTIYF.